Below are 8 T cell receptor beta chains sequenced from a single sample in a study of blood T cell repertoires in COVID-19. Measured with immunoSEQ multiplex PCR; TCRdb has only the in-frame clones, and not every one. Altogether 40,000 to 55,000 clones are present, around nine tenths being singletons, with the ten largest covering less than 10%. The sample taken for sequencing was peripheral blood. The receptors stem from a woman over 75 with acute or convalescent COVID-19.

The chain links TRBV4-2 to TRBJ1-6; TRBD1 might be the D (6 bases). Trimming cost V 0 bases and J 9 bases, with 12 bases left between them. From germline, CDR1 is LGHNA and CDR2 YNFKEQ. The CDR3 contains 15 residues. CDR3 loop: CASSQETGSSSPLHF. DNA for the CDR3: TGTGCCAGCAGCCAAGAAACAGGGAGTAGTTCACCCCTCCACTTT.

The CDR3 here is CASSIEQNTEAFF. CDR3 DNA: TGTGCCAGTAGTATTGAACAGAACACTGAAGCTTTCTTT. J is TRBJ1-1 and V is TRBV19; D unresolved. Per germline, CDR1 LNHDA and CDR2 SQIVND (reference sequence). Deletions cut 3 bases from V and 1 base from J, with 6 bases between. This CDR3 is 13 amino acids long. Complete variable domain (other parts from reference TRBV19 and TRBJ1-1): DGGITQSPKYLFRKEGQNVTLSCEQNLNHDAMYWYRQDPGQGLRLIYYSQIVNDFQKGDIAEGYSVSREKKESFPLTVTSAQKNPTAFYLCASSIEQNTEAFFGQGTRLTVV.

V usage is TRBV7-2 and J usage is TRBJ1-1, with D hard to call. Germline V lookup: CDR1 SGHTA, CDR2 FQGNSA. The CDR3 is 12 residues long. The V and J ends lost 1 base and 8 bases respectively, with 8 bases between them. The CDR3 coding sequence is TGTGCCAGCAGCTTAGTCGGAGGGGAAGCTTTCTTT. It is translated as CASSLVGGEAFF.

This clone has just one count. The CDR3 DNA sequence: TGTGCCAGTAGTATGGTCCTATACCCAACTAATGAAAAACTGTTTTTT. Encoded protein: CASSMVLYPTNEKLFF. This chain uses TRBV19 with TRBJ1-4, with D hard to call. CDR1 is LNHDA, CDR2 SQIVND, per germline (reference sequence). The CDR3 covers 16 residues. V was cut by 3 bases and J by 0 bases, with 11 bases left in between.

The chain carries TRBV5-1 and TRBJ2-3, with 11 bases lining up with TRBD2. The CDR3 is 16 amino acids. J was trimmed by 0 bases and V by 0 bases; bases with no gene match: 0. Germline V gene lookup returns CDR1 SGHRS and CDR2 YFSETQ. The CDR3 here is CASSLGTSGSTDTQYF. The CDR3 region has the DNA TGCGCCAGCAGCTTGGGGACTAGCGGGAGCACAGATACGCAGTATTTT.

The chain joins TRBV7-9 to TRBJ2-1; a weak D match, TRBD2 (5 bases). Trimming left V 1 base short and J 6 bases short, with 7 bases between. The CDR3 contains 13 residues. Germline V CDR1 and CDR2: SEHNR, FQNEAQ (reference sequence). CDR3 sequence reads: CASSLGGSNEQFF. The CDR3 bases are TGTGCCAGCAGCTTAGGAGGGTCCAATGAGCAGTTCTTC.

The CDR3: CAINRGGSGNTIYF. The CDR3 DNA is TGTGCCATCAACCGCGGAGGTAGTGGAAACACCATATATTTT. The gene calls are TRBV10-3 and TRBJ1-3; no clear D gene. This CDR3 comprises 14 residues. The germline V gene encodes CDR1 ENHRY and CDR2 SYGVKD. V was cut by 7 bases and J by 3 bases, with 13 bases left in between.

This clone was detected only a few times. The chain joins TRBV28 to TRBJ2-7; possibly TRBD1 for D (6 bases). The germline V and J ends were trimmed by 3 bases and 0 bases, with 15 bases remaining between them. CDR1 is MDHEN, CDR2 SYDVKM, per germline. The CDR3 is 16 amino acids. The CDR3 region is CASSFRYGQTSYEQYF. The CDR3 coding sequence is TGTGCCAGCAGTTTCCGGTATGGACAGACCTCCTACGAGCAGTACTTC.